A selection of T cell receptor beta chains follows, all from one sample in a study of T cell responses to AZD1222 COVID-19 vaccine. Profiling relied on immunoSEQ multiplex PCR, and the TCRdb table lists in-frame clones only, not all of them. Among about 130,000 clones, 92% were seen once, and the ten largest hold 1.5% to 2%. The sample was peripheral blood, taken on day 0 of AZD1222 vaccination. The receptors derive from an adult in good health. Each CDR3 is given without its conserved first and last residue. Fields, in order: V gene, CDR3 protein.

V: TRBV24-1; CDR3: ATKDRGPTDTQY
V: TRBV11-1; CDR3: ASSRIGDYEQY
V: TRBV4-3; CDR3: ASSQGGNNEKLF
V: TRBV9; CDR3: ASSVEGDGYGYT
V: TRBV9; CDR3: ASSVDVDTQY
V: TRBV7-2; CDR3: ASSLVSQGATPQH
V: TRBV7-2; CDR3: ASSSGPETGELF
V: TRBV11-1; CDR3: ASSPSTGDWGETQY
V: TRBV7-6; CDR3: ASSLGGQGPYEQY
V: TRBV2; CDR3: ASSESVGYT
V: TRBV10-1; CDR3: ASSEDRTNTEAF
V: TRBV18; CDR3: ASSPAGQMGYT
V: TRBV4-3; CDR3: ASSQQAGGWSGELF
V: TRBV11-2; CDR3: ASSVDPQSYNEQF
V: TRBV10-3; CDR3: AISADGDYEQY
V: TRBV9; CDR3: ASSVPPNEKLF
V: TRBV7-2; CDR3: ASSSQYNSPLH
V: TRBV5-5; CDR3: ASSLFQGAYEQY
V: TRBV5-6; CDR3: ASSLLGPNYGYT
V: TRBV10-1; CDR3: ASSGPPGQGAAGANVLT
V: TRBV24-1; CDR3: ATSDFETGTNSPLH
V: TRBV4-1; CDR3: ASSQVGYETANSPLH
V: TRBV11-2; CDR3: ASSLGSVTNQPQH